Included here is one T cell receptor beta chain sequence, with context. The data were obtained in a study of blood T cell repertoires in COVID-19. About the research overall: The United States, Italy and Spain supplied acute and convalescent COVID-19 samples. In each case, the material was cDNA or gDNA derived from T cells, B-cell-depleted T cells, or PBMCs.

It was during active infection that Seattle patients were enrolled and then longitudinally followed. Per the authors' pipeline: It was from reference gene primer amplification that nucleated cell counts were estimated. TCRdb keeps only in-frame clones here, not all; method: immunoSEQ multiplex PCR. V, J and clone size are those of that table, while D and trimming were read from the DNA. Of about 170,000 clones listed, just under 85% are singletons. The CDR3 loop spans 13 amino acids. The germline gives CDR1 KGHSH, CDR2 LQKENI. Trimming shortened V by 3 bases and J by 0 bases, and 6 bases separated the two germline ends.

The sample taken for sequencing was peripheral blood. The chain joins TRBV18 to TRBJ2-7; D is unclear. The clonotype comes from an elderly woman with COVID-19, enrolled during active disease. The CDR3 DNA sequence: TGTGCCAGCTCACCGGAGCACTCCTACGAGCAGTACTTC. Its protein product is CASSPEHSYEQYF.